This TCR beta chain was profiled in a study of shared clonotypes between healthy human individuals. CDR1 is SGHRS, CDR2 YFSETQ, per germline. V dropped 4 bases and J dropped 6 bases, with 17 bases sitting between them. The CDR3 extends over 15 amino acids. Sequenced by immunoSEQ multiplex PCR; TCRdb stores in-frame clones only, minus some. Of 2 million to 2.5 million clones listed, about 92% are singletons. V is TRBV5-1 and J is TRBJ2-1, with D tentatively TRBD1 (6 bases). The sample taken for sequencing was naive CD4+ T cells from PBMCs. This sample's subset: CD45RA+ positively selected. The clonotype was recovered from a man aged 18 to 29 in good health. Some clones in this sample may be carry-over from other donors' samples. The chain's CDR3 is CASSQQGSASNEQFF. The CDR3 region has the DNA TGCGCCAGCAGCCAACAGGGAAGCGCAAGCAATGAGCAGTTCTTC.